Presented here are 8 T cell receptor beta chains from one specimen sequenced in a study of cytomegalovirus exposure and HLA in healthy donors. Researchers ran the PCR with 60 Vbeta and 13 Jbeta primers. Assay used: immunoSEQ multiplex PCR; TCRdb lists only in-frame clones, some missing. The data show roughly 250,000 clones, 84% seen once. Sample: PBMCs. The receptors come from a woman in her thirties or forties in good health and CMV-seropositive.

In the case of this clone: Other DNA sequences within the sample encode an identical CDR3. This chain uses TRBV2 with TRBJ2-1; 8 nucleotides agree with TRBD2. The CDR3 extends over 15 amino acids. Germline loops: CDR1 SNHLY, CDR2 FYNNEI. V gave up 3 bases and J gave up 9 bases; unmatched junction bases: 10. The CDR3, as DNA: TGTGCCAGCAGTGATCCTAGCGGGCGGGCCCCTGAGCAGTTCTTC. The encoded protein is CASSDPSGRAPEQFF.

The chain has TRBV9 and TRBJ2-6, with D possibly being TRBD1 (6 bases). V was cut by 3 bases and J by 1 base, with 8 bases left in between. The germline gives CDR1 SGDLS, CDR2 YYNGEE. The length of the CDR3 is 15 residues. This chain's CDR3 is CASSATGSGANVLTF. For the CDR3, the DNA is TGTGCCAGCAGCGCCACAGGGTCTGGGGCCAACGTCCTGACTTTC. Using reference TRBV9 and TRBJ2-6 for the parts outside the CDR3, the full variable domain is DSGVTQTPKHLITATGQRVTLRCSPRSGDLSVYWYQQSLDQGLQFLIQYYNGEERAKGNILERFSAQQFPDLHSELNLSSLELGDSALYFCASSATGSGANVLTFGAGSRLTVL.

This clone has more than one count but fewer than ten. The chain employs TRBV5-1 and TRBJ1-2; 9 nucleotides align to TRBD1. V trimming: 2 bases; J trimming: 4 bases; junction bases outside the gene matches: 12. Germline V lookup: CDR1 SGHRS, CDR2 YFSETQ. The CDR3 is 17 amino acids. CDR3 in amino acids: CASSLDRGYSLSYGYTF. For the CDR3, the DNA is TGCGCCAGCAGCTTAGACAGGGGGTATTCTTTGAGCTATGGCTACACCTTC. The full variable domain, its missing parts supplied by reference TRBV5-1 and TRBJ1-2, is KAGVTQTPRYLIKTRGQQVTLSCSPISGHRSVSWYQQTPGQGLQFLFEYFSETQRNKGNFPGRFSGRQFSNSRSEMNVSTLELGDSALYLCASSLDRGYSLSYGYTFGSGTRLTVV.

The genes are TRBV27 and TRBJ2-1; TRBD2 matches 11 bases. The germline V gene encodes CDR1 MNHEY and CDR2 SMNVEV (reference sequence). J was trimmed by 4 bases and V by 5 bases; bases with no gene match: 7. This CDR3 has 16 residues. This chain's CDR3 is CASSPTTSGSYNEQFF. The CDR3 DNA is TGTGCCAGCAGTCCCACCACTAGCGGGAGTTACAATGAGCAGTTCTTC.

J is TRBJ1-5 and V is TRBV4-2, with D possibly matching TRBD1 (5 bases). The length of the CDR3 is 15 residues. Germline V CDR1 and CDR2: LGHNA, YNFKEQ. V was clipped by 1 base and J by 5 bases, with 12 bases between them. The CDR3 is CASSQAPGEHQPQHF. The CDR3 nucleotides are TGTGCCAGCAGCCAAGCACCGGGGGAACATCAGCCCCAGCATTTT.

This chain joins TRBV27 and TRBJ2-7, with D uncertain. The germline CDR1 and CDR2 sequences are MNHEY and SMNVEV (reference sequence). The V end was cut by 5 bases, the J end by 0 bases, with 11 bases between. This CDR3 contains 14 residues. CDR3 sequence reads: CASSPIPRSYEQYF. DNA of the CDR3: TGTGCCAGCAGTCCTATCCCTCGCTCCTACGAGCAGTACTTC.

The J gene is TRBJ2-3, the V gene TRBV30; 7 bases agree with TRBD1. This CDR3 is 13 amino acids long. Trimming cost V 4 bases and J 3 bases; bases outside gene matches: 4. Germline V gene data show CDR1 as GTSNPN and CDR2 as SVGIG (reference sequence). The CDR3 reads CAWTRQGTDTQYF. The CDR3 bases are TGTGCCTGGACCCGACAGGGAACAGATACGCAGTATTTT.

This CDR3 reads CASSVVEGTSLFF. Here the CDR3 DNA reads TGTGCCAGCAGCGTAGTAGAGGGGACTAGCCTGTTCTTC. The gene calls are TRBV9 and TRBJ2-1; 9 bases are shared with TRBD2. This CDR3 comprises 13 residues. V was pared by 0 bases and J by 15 bases, with 7 bases of the junction left unmatched. The V gene's germline CDR1 is SGDLS and CDR2 YYNGEE.